These 32 T cell receptor beta chains were sequenced from one sample in a study of T-cell reconstitution after alpha-beta-depleted transplantation in children. A TCRbeta library incorporating unique molecular identifiers was prepared. TCRdb passed the PCR reads through MiXCR, listing each CDR3 protein once. The table includes about 58,000 distinct CDR3 sequences, 35% to 55% detected once. The specimen was PBMCs, mostly from graft donor cells, collected 360 days after TCRalphabeta/CD19-depleted stem cell transplant. The receptors were gathered from a male patient aged 10 to 17 who had a stem cell transplant for acute lymphoblastic leukemia, so the T cells may come from the graft donor.

There are a few counts of this clonotype. CDR3 in amino acids: CASSVVGSDEQFF. In nucleotides, the CDR3 is TGTGCCAGCAGCGTTGTAGGCTCCGATGAGCAGTTCTTC. The gene calls are TRBV9 and TRBJ2-1, with D uncertain. The CDR3 is 13 residues long. Trimming pared 2 bases from V and 8 bases from J, leaving 11 bases between. CDR1 is SGDLS, CDR2 YYNGEE, per germline.

The V call is TRBV27, the J call TRBJ2-5, with D possibly matching TRBD2 (6 bases). Trimming shortened V by 7 bases and J by 4 bases, and 10 bases separated the two germline ends. Germline CDR1 MNHEY, CDR2 SMNVEV (reference sequence). The CDR3 length is 12 residues. In DNA, the CDR3 is TGTGCCAGCAAAGGGCGGGGAGAGACCCAGTACTTC. Protein product: CASKGRGETQYF.

This clonotype was observed a handful of times. J is TRBJ1-6 and V is TRBV7-2; D is uncertain. V dropped 5 bases and J dropped 6 bases, with 5 bases sitting between them. This CDR3 spans 12 amino acids. CDR1 and CDR2 (germline): SGHTA, FQGNSA. The CDR3 nucleotides are TGTGCCAGCAGCCCGACTAATTCACCCCTCCACTTT. This codes for CASSPTNSPLHF.

CDR3 loop: CASSKVVQGGDYEQYF. Here the CDR3 DNA reads TGTGCCAGCAGCAAAGTAGTGCAGGGGGGCGACTACGAGCAGTACTTC. The V call is TRBV21-1, the J call TRBJ2-7; TRBD1 is taken as the D call from the table, unchecked against the DNA. TRBV21-1 is a pseudogene segment. This CDR3 spans 16 amino acids.

The J gene is TRBJ2-3, the V gene TRBV15; 11 positions match TRBD2. There are 16 residues in the CDR3. V lost 2 bases to trimming and J lost 6 bases; unmatched junction nucleotides: 7. Germline V gene data show CDR1 as LNHNV and CDR2 as YYDKDF (reference sequence). The CDR3 DNA is TGTGCCACCAGCAGAAAACCTTCTAGCGGGAGGGATACGCAGTATTTT. This translates into CATSRKPSSGRDTQYF.

V usage is TRBV13 and J usage is TRBJ2-3; the D gene is possibly TRBD2 (5 bases). Trimming shortened V by 2 bases and J by 4 bases, and 7 bases separated the two germline ends. The CDR3 is made up of 13 amino acids. Germline loops: CDR1 PRHDT, CDR2 FYEKMQ (reference sequence). The CDR3 coding sequence is TGTGCCAGCAGCTTAAAGAGGGCAGATACGCAGTATTTT. Protein product: CASSLKRADTQYF.

This clonotype was observed a few times. J is TRBJ2-7 and V is TRBV20-1, with D hard to call. V was trimmed by 1 base and J by 7 bases, leaving 8 bases between them. This CDR3 comprises 11 residues. The V gene's germline CDR1 is DFQATT and CDR2 SNEGSKA (reference sequence). The CDR3 here is CSARVLGEQYF. The CDR3 DNA follows: TGCAGTGCTAGAGTCCTGGGGGAGCAGTACTTC.

The chain links TRBV5-6 to TRBJ1-5; TRBD1 might be the D (6 bases). The CDR3 sequence is 15 residues long. Trimming stripped 5 bases from V and 0 bases from J, with 12 bases between. Germline V gene data show CDR1 as SGHDT and CDR2 as YYEEEE. CDR3 sequence reads: CASSRRQASNQPQHF. DNA of the CDR3: TGTGCCAGCAGTCGTCGACAGGCTAGCAATCAGCCCCAGCATTTT.

J is TRBJ2-5 and V is TRBV20-1; TRBD2 matches 10 bases. CDR3 length: 15 amino acids. V shed 6 bases and J 2 bases; nucleotides not matched to a gene: 9. Germline CDR1 reads DFQATT; CDR2 reads SNEGSKA (reference sequence). The chain's CDR3 is CSAQRGLAYQETQYF. For the CDR3, the DNA is TGCAGTGCGCAGAGGGGACTAGCGTATCAAGAGACCCAGTACTTC.

This sequence joins TRBV6-5 and TRBJ2-5, with D possibly matching TRBD2 (6 bases). V was clipped by 0 bases and J by 1 base, with 15 bases between them. The length of the CDR3 is 17 residues. Looked up from germline, CDR1 is MNHEY and CDR2 is SVGAGI. The CDR3, as DNA: TGTGCCAGCAGTTACTCGCGACTAGATACATTCCAAGAGACCCAGTACTTC. Its protein is CASSYSRLDTFQETQYF.

The V gene is TRBV7-9, the J gene TRBJ2-5, with 7 bases identical to TRBD2. The CDR3 is made up of 12 amino acids. After removal of 6 bases from V and 2 bases from J, the junction contained 0 bases not matched to a gene. Looked up from germline, CDR1 is SEHNR and CDR2 is FQNEAQ (reference sequence). The CDR3 coding sequence is TGTGCCAGCAGGGGACTACAAGAGACCCAGTACTTC. Amino acids: CASRGLQETQYF.

The chain employs TRBV20-1 and TRBJ2-7, with unresolved D. The germline CDR1 and CDR2 sequences are DFQATT and SNEGSKA (reference sequence). Trimming removed 6 bases from V and 2 bases from J, with 14 bases in between. This CDR3 comprises 13 residues. CDR3 amino acids: CSADDSYAYEQYF. The CDR3 DNA is TGCAGTGCCGACGACTCATACGCCTACGAGCAGTACTTC.

The chain couples TRBV20-1 to TRBJ2-3; perhaps TRBD2 as D (6 bases). This CDR3 is built from 14 residues. Germline lookup yields CDR1 DFQATT and CDR2 SNEGSKA (reference sequence). V lost 7 bases to trimming and J lost 0 bases, with 14 bases between them. CDR3 in amino acids: CSGDSEVSTDTQYF. The CDR3 DNA is TGCAGTGGGGACTCCGAGGTTAGCACAGATACGCAGTATTTT.

The gene calls are TRBV2 and TRBJ2-7; 7 bases agree with TRBD1. J lost 2 bases, V lost 6 bases, and 1 base had no gene match. CDR3 size: 12 residues. Germline CDR1 and CDR2: SNHLY and FYNNEI. The CDR3 DNA follows: TGTGCCAGCAGGGGGACAGCCTACGAGCAGTACTTC. It translates to CASRGTAYEQYF.

V and J are TRBV12-3 or TRBV12-4 and TRBJ2-2; D not resolved. The CDR3 length is 15 residues. The ends were cut back, 6 bases at V and 7 bases at J, with 18 bases in the middle. As DNA, the CDR3 is TGTGCCAGCAGCACCACCCGCACCCCCCGCGGGGAGCTGTTTTTT. It is translated as CASSTTRTPRGELFF.

The chain combines TRBV15 with TRBJ2-5, with 9 bases that match TRBD2. CDR1 is LNHNV and CDR2 is YYDKDF in the germline V gene (reference sequence). The CDR3 is 18 amino acids. With V trimmed by 1 base and J by 0 bases, 9 bases remained unmatched. In DNA form, the CDR3 reads TGTGCCACCAGCAGAGGCCATGCTAGCGGGGACTACCAAGAGACCCAGTACTTC. As protein: CATSRGHASGDYQETQYF.

The chain has TRBV14 and TRBJ2-5; D ambiguous. Trimming left V 5 bases short and J 7 bases short, with 8 bases between. CDR1 and CDR2 from the germline V gene are SGHDN and FVKESK. This CDR3 comprises 11 residues. CDR3 residues: CASSSDLTQYF. In nucleotides, the CDR3 is TGTGCCAGCAGCTCAGACCTGACCCAGTACTTC. Supplemented by reference TRBV14 and TRBJ2-5, the full variable domain reads EAGVTQFPSHSVIEKGQTVTLRCDPISGHDNLYWYRRVMGKEIKFLLHFVKESKQDESGMPNNRFLAERTGGTYSTLKVQPAELEDSGVYFCASSSDLTQYFGPGTRLLVL.

V gene TRBV29-1 combines with J gene TRBJ2-7; 9 nucleotides match TRBD1. Per the germline V gene, CDR1 is SQVTM and CDR2 is ANQGSEA. CDR3 length equals 14 residues. The V segment lost 6 bases and the J segment 2 bases; nucleotides outside the gene matches: 8. The CDR3: CSVGGQGYTYEQYF. The CDR3 DNA reads as TGCAGCGTGGGGGGACAGGGATATACCTACGAGCAGTACTTC.

This clonotype was counted only a few times. The J gene is TRBJ2-5, the V gene TRBV10-3; D might be TRBD2 (6 bases). Germline CDR1 ENHRY, CDR2 SYGVKD. V dropped 6 bases and J dropped 1 base, with 9 bases sitting between them. This CDR3 has 13 residues. CDR3 coding DNA: TGTGCCATCAGCCCGGGACTCCAAGAGACCCAGTACTTC. Protein: CAISPGLQETQYF.

This clonotype was observed a few times. The chain uses TRBV6-1 and TRBJ2-1; D remains ambiguous. V lost 6 bases and J 7 bases, leaving 19 bases between the germline ends. The CDR3 loop spans 15 amino acids. The germline V gene has CDR1 MNHNS and CDR2 SASEGT. CDR3 amino acids: CASSQHTRPENEQFF. Written as DNA, the CDR3 is TGTGCCAGCAGCCAACATACACGGCCAGAGAATGAGCAGTTCTTC.

The rearrangement joins TRBV5-1 to TRBJ2-7; D may match TRBD1 or TRBD2 (5 bases each). V was shortened by 1 base and J by 7 bases, with 18 bases between the two germline ends. The CDR3 consists of 15 residues. Germline CDR1 reads SGHRS; CDR2 reads YFSETQ. The CDR3 DNA is TGCGCCAGCAGCTTGAGGTCACAGCCTGGGGGAGAGCAGTACTTC. Its translation: CASSLRSQPGGEQYF.

The gene calls are TRBV10-3 and TRBJ2-7; 10 nucleotides agree with TRBD1. This CDR3 has 15 amino acids. Germline CDR1 is ENHRY and CDR2 is SYGVKD. Trimming at V came to 6 bases and at J to 5 bases, leaving 10 bases not matched to a gene. The CDR3 bases are TGTGCCATCAGGACCGGGACAGGGGAGGCCAACGAGCAGTACTTC. Translation: CAIRTGTGEANEQYF.

This clonotype was found a few times. The chain recombines TRBV29-1 with TRBJ2-1; possible D gene TRBD1, 6 bases. Trimming stripped 7 bases from V and 10 bases from J, with 14 bases between. CDR3 length: 11 residues. CDR1 is SQVTM and CDR2 is ANQGSEA in the germline V gene. The CDR3 region has the DNA TGCAGCGGGGTGGGGGCAGGGGAGCAGTTCTTC. This translates into CSGVGAGEQFF.

This chain connects TRBV28 to TRBJ2-3, with 10 bases that match TRBD2. Germline V gene data show CDR1 as MDHEN and CDR2 as SYDVKM. This CDR3 contains 16 residues. J lost 3 bases, V lost 0 bases, and 3 bases had no gene match. The CDR3 nucleotides read TGTGCCAGCAGTTTATGGAGCGGGGGGGGAACAGATACGCAGTATTTT. This translates into CASSLWSGGGTDTQYF.

V is TRBV29-1 and J is TRBJ2-5; no clear D. Trimming shortened V by 1 base and J by 4 bases, and 7 bases separated the two germline ends. The germline V gene encodes CDR1 SQVTM and CDR2 ANQGSEA. The length of the CDR3 is 12 residues. The CDR3 DNA is TGCAGCGTTGAAGCCTCTTCAGAGACCCAGTACTTC. This sequence encodes CSVEASSETQYF.

This clonotype was counted a few times. The chain carries TRBV5-1 and TRBJ2-2; the D call may be TRBD1 or TRBD2 (5 bases each). V lost 1 base and J lost 6, with 13 bases in between. The V gene's germline CDR1 is SGHRS and CDR2 YFSETQ. The CDR3 covers 15 residues. DNA for the CDR3: TGCGCCAGCAGCTTGTTAGGGGAGCGTGCCGGGGAGCTGTTTTTT. Residues: CASSLLGERAGELFF.

The rearrangement links TRBV13 to TRBJ2-7; D possibly uses TRBD1 or TRBD2 (5 bases each). The V gene's germline CDR1 is PRHDT and CDR2 FYEKMQ (reference sequence). The length of the CDR3 is 14 residues. Trimming stripped 5 bases from V and 0 bases from J, with 11 bases between. For the CDR3, the DNA is TGTGCCAGCAGCCCAGCAGGGAGCTCCTACGAGCAGTACTTC. This encodes CASSPAGSSYEQYF.

This clonotype has a handful of counts. The chain links TRBV10-3 to TRBJ2-7; no definite D call. The CDR3 totals 14 residues. Germline CDR1 ENHRY, CDR2 SYGVKD. V was shortened by 5 bases and J by 0 bases, with 11 bases between the two germline ends. CDR3: CAISHTPGSYEQYF. The CDR3 bases are TGTGCCATCAGTCATACTCCGGGCTCCTACGAGCAGTACTTC.

A few counts support this clonotype. J is TRBJ2-4 and V is TRBV18, with D uncertain. Trimming cost V 4 bases and J 1 base, with 14 bases left between them. Germline-derived CDR1 and CDR2 are KGHSH and LQKENI. CDR3 length: 16 amino acids. The CDR3 coding sequence is TGTGCCAGCTCACTTAAGGGCGGAGAGGCCAAAAACATTCAGTACTTC. It is translated as CASSLKGGEAKNIQYF.

This clonotype was picked up a small number of times. V gene TRBV27 combines with J gene TRBJ2-5; possibly TRBD1 for D (7 bases). V lost 3 bases to trimming and J lost 5 bases, with 13 bases between them. CDR3 length equals 14 residues. Germline values: CDR1 MNHEY, CDR2 SMNVEV (reference sequence). The CDR3 spells CASSFAGQRETQYF. CDR3 in DNA: TGTGCCAGCAGTTTCGCGGGACAGCGTGAGACCCAGTACTTC.

The chain joins TRBV6-5 to TRBJ2-2, with TRBD2 matching 7 bases. Looked up from germline, CDR1 is MNHEY and CDR2 is SVGAGI. Germline trimming cut 4 bases from V and 4 bases from J; bases unmatched to any gene: 6. CDR3 length: 15 amino acids. The CDR3 is CASSSPGGATGELFF. The CDR3 nucleotides read TGTGCCAGCAGTTCTCCGGGGGGAGCCACCGGGGAGCTGTTTTTT.

Only a few counts were recorded for this clonotype. The chain employs TRBV29-1 and TRBJ2-1; no reliable D call. Germline assignment: CDR1 SQVTM and CDR2 ANQGSEA. The CDR3 covers 11 residues. Trimming took off 0 bases at V and 11 bases at J, with 8 bases between the two ends. CDR3 bases: TGCAGCGTTGAAGAGGACCGAAAGCAGTTCTTC. Translating gives CSVEEDRKQFF.